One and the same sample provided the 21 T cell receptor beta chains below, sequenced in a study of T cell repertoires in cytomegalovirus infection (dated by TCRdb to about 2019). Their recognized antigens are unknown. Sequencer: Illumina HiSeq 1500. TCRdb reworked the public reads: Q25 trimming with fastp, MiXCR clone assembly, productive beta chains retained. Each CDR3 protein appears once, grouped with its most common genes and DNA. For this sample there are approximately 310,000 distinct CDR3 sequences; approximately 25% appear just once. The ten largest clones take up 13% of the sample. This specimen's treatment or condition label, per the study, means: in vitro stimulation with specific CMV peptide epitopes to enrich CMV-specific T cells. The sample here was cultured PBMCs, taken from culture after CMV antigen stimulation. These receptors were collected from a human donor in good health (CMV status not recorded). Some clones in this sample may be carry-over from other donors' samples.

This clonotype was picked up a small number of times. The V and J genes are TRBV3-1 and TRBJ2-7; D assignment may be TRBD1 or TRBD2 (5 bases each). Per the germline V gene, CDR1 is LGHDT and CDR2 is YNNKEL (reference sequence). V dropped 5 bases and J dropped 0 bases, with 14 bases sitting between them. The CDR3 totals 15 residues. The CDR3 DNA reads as TGTGCCAGCAGCTATAGAGGGACCGACTCCTACGAGCAGTACTTC. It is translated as CASSYRGTDSYEQYF.

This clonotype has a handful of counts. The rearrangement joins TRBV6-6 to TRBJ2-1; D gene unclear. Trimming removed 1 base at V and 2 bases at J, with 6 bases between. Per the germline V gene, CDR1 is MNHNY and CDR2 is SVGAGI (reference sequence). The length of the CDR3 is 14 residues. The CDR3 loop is CASSYFRAYNEQFF. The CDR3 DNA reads TGTGCCAGCAGTTACTTTCGGGCCTACAATGAGCAGTTCTTC.

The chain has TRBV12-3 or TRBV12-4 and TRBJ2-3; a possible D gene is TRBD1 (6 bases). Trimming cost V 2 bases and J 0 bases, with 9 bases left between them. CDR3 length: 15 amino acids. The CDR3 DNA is TGTGCCAGCAGTTTAAACAGGGCTAGCACAGATACGCAGTATTTT. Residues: CASSLNRASTDTQYF.

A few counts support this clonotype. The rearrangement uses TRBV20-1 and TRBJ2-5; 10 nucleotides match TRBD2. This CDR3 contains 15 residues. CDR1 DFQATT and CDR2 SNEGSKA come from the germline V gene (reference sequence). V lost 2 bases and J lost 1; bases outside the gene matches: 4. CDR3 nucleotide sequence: TGCAGTGCTAGACCTAGCGGGGGCCTCCAAGAGACCCAGTACTTC. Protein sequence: CSARPSGGLQETQYF.

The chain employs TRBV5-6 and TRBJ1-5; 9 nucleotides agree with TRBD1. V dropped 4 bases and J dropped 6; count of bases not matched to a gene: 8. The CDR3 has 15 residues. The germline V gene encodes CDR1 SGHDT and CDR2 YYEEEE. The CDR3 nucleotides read TGTGCCAGCAGCCAGGACAGGGGTGTTGCTCAGCCCCAGCATTTT. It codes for CASSQDRGVAQPQHF.

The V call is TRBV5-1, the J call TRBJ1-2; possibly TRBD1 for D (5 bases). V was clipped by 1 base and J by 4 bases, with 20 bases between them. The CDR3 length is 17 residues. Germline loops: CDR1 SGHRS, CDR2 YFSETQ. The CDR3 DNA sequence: TGCGCCAGCAGCTTGATGGGGGTGGTGTCCTCGTTCTATGGCTACACCTTC. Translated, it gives CASSLMGVVSSFYGYTF.

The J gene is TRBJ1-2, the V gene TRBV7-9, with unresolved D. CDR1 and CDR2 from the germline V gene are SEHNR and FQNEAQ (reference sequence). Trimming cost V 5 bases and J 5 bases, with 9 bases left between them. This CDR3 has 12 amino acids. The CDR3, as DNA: TGTGCCAGCAGCCAAGACTGGTATGGCTACACCTTC. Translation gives CASSQDWYGYTF.

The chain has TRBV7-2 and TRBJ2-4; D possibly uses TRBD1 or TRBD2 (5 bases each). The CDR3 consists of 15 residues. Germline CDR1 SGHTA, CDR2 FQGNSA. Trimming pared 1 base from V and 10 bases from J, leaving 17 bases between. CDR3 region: CASSLVGTREGIQYF. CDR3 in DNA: TGTGCCAGCAGCTTAGTTGGGACCCGGGAAGGTATTCAGTACTTC.

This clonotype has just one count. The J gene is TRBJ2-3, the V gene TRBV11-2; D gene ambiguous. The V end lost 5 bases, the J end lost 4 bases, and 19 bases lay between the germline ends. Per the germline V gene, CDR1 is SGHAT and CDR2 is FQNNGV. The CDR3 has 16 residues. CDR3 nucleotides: TGTGCCAGCAGCGACCCGGGCCGACCGGAGTCAGATACGCAGTATTTT. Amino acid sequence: CASSDPGRPESDTQYF.

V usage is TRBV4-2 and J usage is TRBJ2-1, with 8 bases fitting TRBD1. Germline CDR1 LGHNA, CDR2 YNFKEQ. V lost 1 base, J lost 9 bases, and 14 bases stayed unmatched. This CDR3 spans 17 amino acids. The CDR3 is CASSQGVGQGTRIEQFF. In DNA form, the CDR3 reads TGTGCCAGCAGCCAAGGGGTCGGACAGGGAACCAGGATTGAGCAGTTCTTC.

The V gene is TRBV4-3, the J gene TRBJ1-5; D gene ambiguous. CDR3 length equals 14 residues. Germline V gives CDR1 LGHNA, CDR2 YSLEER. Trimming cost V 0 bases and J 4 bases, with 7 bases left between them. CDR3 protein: CASSQDAGNQPQHF. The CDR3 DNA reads TGCGCCAGCAGCCAAGATGCGGGGAATCAGCCCCAGCATTTT.

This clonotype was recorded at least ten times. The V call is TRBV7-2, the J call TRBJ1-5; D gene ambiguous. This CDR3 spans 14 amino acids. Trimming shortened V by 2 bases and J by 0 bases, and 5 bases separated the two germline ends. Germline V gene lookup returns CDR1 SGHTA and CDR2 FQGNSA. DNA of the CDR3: TGTGCCAGCAGCTTATACAATAGCAATCAGCCCCAGCATTTT. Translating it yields CASSLYNSNQPQHF.

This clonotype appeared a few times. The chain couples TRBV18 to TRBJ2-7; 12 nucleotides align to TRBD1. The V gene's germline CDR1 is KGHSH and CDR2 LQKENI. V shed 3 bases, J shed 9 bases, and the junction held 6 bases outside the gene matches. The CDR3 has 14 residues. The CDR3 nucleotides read TGTGCCAGCTCACCTGGGACAGGGGGCGGCGGGCAGTACTTC. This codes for CASSPGTGGGGQYF. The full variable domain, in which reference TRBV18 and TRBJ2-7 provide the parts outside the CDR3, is NAGVMQNPRHLVRRRGQEARLRCSPMKGHSHVYWYRQLPEEGLKFMVYLQKENIIDESGMPKERFSAEFPKEGPSILRIQQVVRGDSAAYFCASSPGTGGGGQYFGPGTRLTVT.

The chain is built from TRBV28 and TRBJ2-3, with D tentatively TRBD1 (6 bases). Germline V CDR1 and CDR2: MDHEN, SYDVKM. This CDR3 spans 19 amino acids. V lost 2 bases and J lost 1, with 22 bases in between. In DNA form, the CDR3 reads TGTGCCAGCAGTTTAGGCCCAGGGGAAGAGGGGTCCGGCACAGATACGCAGTATTTT. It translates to CASSLGPGEEGSGTDTQYF.

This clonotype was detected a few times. The CDR3 spells CASGDDSNQPQHF. The CDR3 DNA is TGTGCCAGCGGGGATGATAGCAATCAGCCCCAGCATTTT. This chain uses TRBV7-2 with TRBJ1-5, with D unclear. This CDR3 is 13 amino acids long. CDR1 and CDR2 from the germline V gene are SGHTA and FQGNSA. V was pared by 8 bases and J by 0 bases, with 8 bases between.

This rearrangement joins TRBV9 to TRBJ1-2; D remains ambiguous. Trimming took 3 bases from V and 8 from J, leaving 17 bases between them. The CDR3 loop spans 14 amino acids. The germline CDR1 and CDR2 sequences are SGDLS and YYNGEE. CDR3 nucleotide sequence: TGTGCCAGCAGCGCCGTCGGAGGGCTCGGAGGCTACACCTTC. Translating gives CASSAVGGLGGYTF.

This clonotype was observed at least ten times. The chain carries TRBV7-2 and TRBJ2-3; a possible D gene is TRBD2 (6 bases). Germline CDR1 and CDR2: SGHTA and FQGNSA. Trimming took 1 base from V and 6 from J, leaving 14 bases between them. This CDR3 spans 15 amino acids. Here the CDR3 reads CASSLVRGPGDTQYF. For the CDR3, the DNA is TGTGCCAGCAGCTTAGTGCGGGGCCCGGGGGATACGCAGTATTTT.

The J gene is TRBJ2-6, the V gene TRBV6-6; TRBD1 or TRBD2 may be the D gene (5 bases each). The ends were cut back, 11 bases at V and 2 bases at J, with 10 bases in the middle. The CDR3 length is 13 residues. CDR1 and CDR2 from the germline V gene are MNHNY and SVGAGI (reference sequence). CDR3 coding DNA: TGTGCCTCCGGGACGGCTGGGGCCAACGTCCTGACTTTC. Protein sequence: CASGTAGANVLTF.

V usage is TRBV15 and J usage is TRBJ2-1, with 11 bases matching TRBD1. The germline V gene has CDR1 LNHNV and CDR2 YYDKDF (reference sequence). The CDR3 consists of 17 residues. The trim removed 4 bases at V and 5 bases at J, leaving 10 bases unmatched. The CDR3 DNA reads TGTGCCACCAGCATATGGGGGACAGGGGGTATAGACAATGAGCAGTTCTTC. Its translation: CATSIWGTGGIDNEQFF.

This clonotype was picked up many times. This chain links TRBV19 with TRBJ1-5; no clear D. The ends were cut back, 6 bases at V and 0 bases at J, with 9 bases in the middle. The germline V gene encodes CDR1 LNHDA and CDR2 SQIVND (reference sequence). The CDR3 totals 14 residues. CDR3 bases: TGTGCCAGTAGCGTTACAGCTAGCAATCAGCCCCAGCATTTT. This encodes CASSVTASNQPQHF.

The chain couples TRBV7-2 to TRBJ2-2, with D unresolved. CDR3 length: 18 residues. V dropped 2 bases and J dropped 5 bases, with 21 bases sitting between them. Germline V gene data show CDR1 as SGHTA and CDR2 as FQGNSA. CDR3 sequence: CASSLQVAWTPRTGELFF. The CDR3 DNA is TGTGCCAGCAGCTTACAGGTCGCTTGGACCCCAAGAACCGGGGAGCTGTTTTTT. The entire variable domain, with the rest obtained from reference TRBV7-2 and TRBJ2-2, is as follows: GAGVSQSPSNKVTEKGKDVELRCDPISGHTALYWYRQSLGQGLEFLIYFQGNSAPDKSGLPSDRFSAERTGGSVSTLTIQRTQQEDSAVYLCASSLQVAWTPRTGELFFGEGSRLTVL.